Following are 10 T cell receptor beta chains from one sample sequenced in a study of cytomegalovirus exposure and HLA in healthy donors. Profiled with immunoSEQ multiplex PCR; TCRdb holds only in-frame clones, not every one. This table holds about 120,000 clones, roughly 89% found once. Specimen: PBMCs. The receptors were gathered from a woman aged 18-29 years in good health and CMV-seronegative.

This rearrangement joins TRBV4-1 to TRBJ1-5; D perhaps matches TRBD1 (6 bases). V was pared by 6 bases and J by 5 bases, with 20 bases between. The CDR3 contains 16 residues. CDR1 is MGHRA, CDR2 YSYEKL, per germline. CDR3 sequence: CASSREQGDLYQPQHF. The CDR3 DNA is TGCGCCAGCAGTCGAGAACAGGGAGACCTTTATCAGCCCCAGCATTTT.

The V and J genes are TRBV29-1 and TRBJ2-5; D is unclear. This CDR3 spans 13 amino acids. From germline, CDR1 is SQVTM and CDR2 ANQGSEA. V gave up 6 bases and J gave up 5 bases, with 16 bases separating them. The CDR3 loop is CSVAYSPRETQYF. In DNA form, the CDR3 reads TGCAGCGTCGCTTACAGCCCCCGGGAGACCCAGTACTTC.

The chain combines TRBV7-8 with TRBJ1-5; D might be TRBD1 (6 bases). The germline V gene encodes CDR1 SGHVS and CDR2 FQNEAQ. The ends were cut back, 3 bases at V and 6 bases at J, with 18 bases in the middle. CDR3 length equals 16 residues. CDR3 loop: CASSFRDTPRVQPQHF. CDR3 coding DNA: TGTGCCAGCAGCTTCAGGGACACGCCCAGGGTTCAGCCCCAGCATTTT.

This chain uses TRBV6-5 with TRBJ1-3; D remains ambiguous. CDR3 length equals 15 residues. Between the trimmed V and J ends, which lost 2 bases and 2 bases, there was a span of 10 bases. CDR1 MNHEY and CDR2 SVGAGI come from the germline V gene. CDR3: CASSYRRRTGNTIYF. The CDR3, as DNA: TGTGCCAGCAGTTACCGGAGGAGGACTGGAAACACCATATATTTT.

About this clone: The sample holds other DNA sequences that translate to the same CDR3. The V call is TRBV7-3, the J call TRBJ1-1; no clear D gene. Deletions cut 4 bases from V and 6 bases from J, with 9 bases between. The CDR3 consists of 12 residues. Germline V gene lookup returns CDR1 SGHTA and CDR2 FQGTGA. The CDR3 nucleotides are TGTGCCAGCAGCTCGGAGGGATCTGAAGCTTTCTTT. This gives the protein CASSSEGSEAFF.

The chain is built from TRBV5-1 and TRBJ1-3, with 7 bases identical to TRBD1. Germline lookup yields CDR1 SGHRS and CDR2 YFSETQ. J gave up 0 bases and V 4 bases, and 10 bases lay outside the gene matches. The CDR3 has 17 residues. The CDR3 loop is CASSLTGTADSGNTIYF. The CDR3 region has the DNA TGCGCCAGCAGCCTTACCGGGACAGCCGACTCTGGAAACACCATATATTTT. The full variable domain, its missing parts supplied by reference TRBV5-1 and TRBJ1-3, is KAGVTQTPRYLIKTRGQQVTLSCSPISGHRSVSWYQQTPGQGLQFLFEYFSETQRNKGNFPGRFSGRQFSNSRSEMNVSTLELGDSALYLCASSLTGTADSGNTIYFGEGSWLTVV.

This chain joins TRBV27 and TRBJ1-5; D uncertain. V was cut by 3 bases and J by 4 bases, with 4 bases left in between. Germline V gives CDR1 MNHEY, CDR2 SMNVEV (reference sequence). The CDR3 totals 12 residues. In DNA form, the CDR3 reads TGTGCCAGCAGTTTTCAGAATCAGCCCCAGCATTTT. The encoded protein is CASSFQNQPQHF.

The chain uses TRBV19 and TRBJ2-7; 9 nucleotides agree with TRBD1. Germline V gives CDR1 LNHDA, CDR2 SQIVND (reference sequence). The CDR3 covers 13 residues. V dropped 5 bases and J dropped 5; count of bases not matched to a gene: 4. The CDR3 sequence: CASSSGQGNEQYF. The CDR3 DNA sequence: TGTGCCAGTAGTTCTGGACAGGGGAACGAGCAGTACTTC.

The rearrangement links TRBV30 to TRBJ1-2; 10 bases map to TRBD1. The germline V gene has CDR1 GTSNPN and CDR2 SVGIG (reference sequence). The CDR3 length is 18 residues. The J segment lost 1 base and the V segment lost 2 bases, leaving 13 bases of the junction unmatched. The chain's CDR3 is CAWSLLGTGASLNYGYTF. CDR3 in DNA: TGTGCCTGGAGTTTATTAGGGACAGGGGCCTCACTTAACTATGGCTACACCTTC.

This chain connects TRBV11-1 to TRBJ2-1; 8 nucleotides align to TRBD1. V trimming: 4 bases; J trimming: 6 bases; junction bases outside the gene matches: 8. CDR1 is SGHAT, CDR2 FQDESV, per germline (reference sequence). The CDR3 has 15 residues. CDR3 residues: CASSSPAGQGNEQFF. DNA for the CDR3: TGTGCCAGCAGCTCCCCGGCCGGACAGGGCAATGAGCAGTTCTTC.